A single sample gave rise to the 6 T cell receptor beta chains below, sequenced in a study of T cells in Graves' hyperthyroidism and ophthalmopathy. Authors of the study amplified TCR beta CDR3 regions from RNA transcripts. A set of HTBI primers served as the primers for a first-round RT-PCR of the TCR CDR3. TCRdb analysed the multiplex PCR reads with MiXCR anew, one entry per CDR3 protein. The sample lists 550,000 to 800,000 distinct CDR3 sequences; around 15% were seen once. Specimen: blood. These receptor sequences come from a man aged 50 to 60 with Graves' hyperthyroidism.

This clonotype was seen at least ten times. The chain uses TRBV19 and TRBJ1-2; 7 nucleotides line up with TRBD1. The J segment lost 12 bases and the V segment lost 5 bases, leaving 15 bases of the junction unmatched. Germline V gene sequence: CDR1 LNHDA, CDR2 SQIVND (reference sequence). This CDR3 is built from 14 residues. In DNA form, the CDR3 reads TGTGCCAGTAGTCCTACCGGGACAGCCGTACGCGACACCTTC. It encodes CASSPTGTAVRDTF.

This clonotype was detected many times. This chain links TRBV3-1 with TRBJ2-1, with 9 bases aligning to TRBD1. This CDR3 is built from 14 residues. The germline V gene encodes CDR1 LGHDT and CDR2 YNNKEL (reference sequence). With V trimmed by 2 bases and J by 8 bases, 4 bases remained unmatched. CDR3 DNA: TGTGCCAGCAGCCAACCGGGACAGGGCTATGAGCAGTTCTTC. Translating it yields CASSQPGQGYEQFF.

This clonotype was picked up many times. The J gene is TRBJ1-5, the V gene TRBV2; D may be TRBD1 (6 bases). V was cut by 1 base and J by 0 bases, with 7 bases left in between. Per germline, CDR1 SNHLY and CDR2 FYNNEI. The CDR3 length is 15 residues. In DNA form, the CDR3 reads TGTGCCAGCAGTGAAGGGACAGCTAGCAATCAGCCCCAGCATTTT. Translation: CASSEGTASNQPQHF.

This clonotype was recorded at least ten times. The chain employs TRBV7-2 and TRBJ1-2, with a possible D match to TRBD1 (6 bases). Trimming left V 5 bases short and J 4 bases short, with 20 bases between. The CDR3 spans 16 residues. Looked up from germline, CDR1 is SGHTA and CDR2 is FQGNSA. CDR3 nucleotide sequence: TGTGCCAGCAGCACTTATTTAGGGGGTCATGGCTATGGCTACACCTTC. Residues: CASSTYLGGHGYGYTF.

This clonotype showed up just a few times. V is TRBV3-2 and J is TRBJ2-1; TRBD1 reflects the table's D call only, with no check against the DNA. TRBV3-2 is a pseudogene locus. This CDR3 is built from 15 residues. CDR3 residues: CASSLPGQGGDEQFF. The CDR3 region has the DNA TGTGCCAGCAGCTTACCGGGACAGGGTGGCGATGAGCAGTTCTTC.

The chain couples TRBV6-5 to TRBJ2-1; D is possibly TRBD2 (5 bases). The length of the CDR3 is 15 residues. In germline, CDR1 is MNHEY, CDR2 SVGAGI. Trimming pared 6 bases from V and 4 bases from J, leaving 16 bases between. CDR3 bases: TGTGCCAGCAGATTACGAGGGCGGATTTACAATGAGCAGTTCTTC. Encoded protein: CASRLRGRIYNEQFF.